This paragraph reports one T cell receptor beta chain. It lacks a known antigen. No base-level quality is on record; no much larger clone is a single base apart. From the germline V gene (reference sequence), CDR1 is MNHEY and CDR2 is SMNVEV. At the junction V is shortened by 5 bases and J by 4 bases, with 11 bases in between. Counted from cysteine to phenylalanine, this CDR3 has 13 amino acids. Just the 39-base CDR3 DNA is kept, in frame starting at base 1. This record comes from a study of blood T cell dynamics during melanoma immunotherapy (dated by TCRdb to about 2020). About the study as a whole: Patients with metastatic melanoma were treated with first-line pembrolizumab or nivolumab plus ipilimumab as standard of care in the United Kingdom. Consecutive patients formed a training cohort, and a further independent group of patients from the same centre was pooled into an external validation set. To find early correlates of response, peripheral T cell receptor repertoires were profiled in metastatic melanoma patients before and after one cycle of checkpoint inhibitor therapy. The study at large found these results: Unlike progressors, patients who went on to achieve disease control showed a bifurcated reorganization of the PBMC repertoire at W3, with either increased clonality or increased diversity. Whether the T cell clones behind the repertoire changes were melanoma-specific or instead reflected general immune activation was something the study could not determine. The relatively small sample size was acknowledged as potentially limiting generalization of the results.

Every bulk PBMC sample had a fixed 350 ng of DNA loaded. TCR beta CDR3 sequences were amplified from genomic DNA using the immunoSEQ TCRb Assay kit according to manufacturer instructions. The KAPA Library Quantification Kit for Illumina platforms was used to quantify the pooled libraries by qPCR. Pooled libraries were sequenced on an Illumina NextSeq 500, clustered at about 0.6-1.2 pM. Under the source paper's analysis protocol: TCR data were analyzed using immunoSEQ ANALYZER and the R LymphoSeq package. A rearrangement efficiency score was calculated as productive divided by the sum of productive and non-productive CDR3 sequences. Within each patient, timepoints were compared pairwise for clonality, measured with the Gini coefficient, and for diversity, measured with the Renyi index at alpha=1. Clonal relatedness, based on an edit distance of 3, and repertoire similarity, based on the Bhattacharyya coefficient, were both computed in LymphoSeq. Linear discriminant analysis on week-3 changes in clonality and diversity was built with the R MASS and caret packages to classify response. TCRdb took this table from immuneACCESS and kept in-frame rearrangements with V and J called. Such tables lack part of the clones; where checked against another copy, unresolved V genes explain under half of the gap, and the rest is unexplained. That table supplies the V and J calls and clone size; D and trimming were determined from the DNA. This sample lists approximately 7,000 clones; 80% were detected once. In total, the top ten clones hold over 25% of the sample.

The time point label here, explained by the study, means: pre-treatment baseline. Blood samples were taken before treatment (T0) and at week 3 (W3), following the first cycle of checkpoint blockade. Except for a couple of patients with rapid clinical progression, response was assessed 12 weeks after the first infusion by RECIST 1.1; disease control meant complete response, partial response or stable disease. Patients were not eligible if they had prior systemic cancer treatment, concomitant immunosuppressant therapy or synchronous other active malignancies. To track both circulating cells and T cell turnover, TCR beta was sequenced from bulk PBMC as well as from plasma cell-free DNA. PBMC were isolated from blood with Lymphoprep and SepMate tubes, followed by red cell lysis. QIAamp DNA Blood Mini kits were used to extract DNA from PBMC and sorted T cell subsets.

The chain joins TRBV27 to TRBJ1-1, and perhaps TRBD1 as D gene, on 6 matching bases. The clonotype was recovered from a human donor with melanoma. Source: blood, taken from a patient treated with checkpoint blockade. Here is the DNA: TGTGCCAGCAGTCCCGCGGGGGCCACTGAAGCTTTCTTT. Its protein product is CASSPAGATEAFF.